Reported below is one T cell receptor beta chain. The antigen is not known. With 6 bases removed from V and 1 base from J, the gap between germline ends came to 13 bases. The CDR3 consists of 15 residues. The germline gives CDR1 MGHDK, CDR2 SYGVNS. The record originates from a study of PD-1 blockade in classical Hodgkin lymphoma. At the level of the study: Nivolumab was administered to patients intravenously at 3 mg/kg every 2 weeks. Regarding the study as a whole: It was reported that newly diagnosed patients had less baseline TCR diversity than healthy donors. Those starting nivolumab under 1 year post-ASCT were excluded. For complete responders, baseline diversity was comparable to that of newly diagnosed patients.

Every patient experienced relapse after autologous stem cell transplantation, and brentuximab vedotin exposure varied. Investigators obtained CD8+ T cells from thawed PBMCs by magnetic negative selection. The data were produced by immunoSEQ multiplex PCR, yet TCRdb's version contains in-frame clones alone and is incomplete. The sample holds 10,000 to 15,000 clones, approximately 79% seen once. The starting material was CD8+ T cells from blood, obtained at baseline. This TCR came from a human donor with classical Hodgkin lymphoma. This chain links TRBV25-1 with TRBJ2-1; D not resolved. For the CDR3, the DNA is TGTGCCAGCAGGGCCCCCGGGTCGTCCTACAATGAGCAGTTCTTC. Its protein is CASRAPGSSYNEQFF.